This T cell receptor (beta chain) was documented in a study of blood T cells in healthy people across ages (dated by TCRdb to 2014 to 2015). Study-wide context: Template switching captured roughly one uniquely barcoded TCR beta cDNA molecule per two T cells in model experiments. Age-related changes in TCR beta repertoire diversity were measured in the study by deep sequencing normalized with unique cDNA molecular identifiers. Donors were grouped into four age groups: young (average about 15 years), middle-aged (roughly 40), aged (around 62) and long-lived (around 80). Donors of different ages were randomly distributed across sequencing lanes to avoid experimental bias. Using the same blood draw, the study looked at two additional independent replicas of 1 million unique cDNA reads for two donors, one aged 18 to 30 and the other aged 80 or older.

Library preparation was by 5' RACE. Sequencing was performed on an Illumina HiSeq 2500. A second PCR of about 7 to 12 cycles was performed with a sample-barcoded 5' primer and a J-beta primer mix. Each TCR beta cDNA molecule received a unique molecular identifier from a template-switch 5' adaptor carrying 12 random nucleotides. Each sample yielded at least 2.5 million CDR3-containing paired-end reads. First-strand cDNA was synthesized from all RNA with the Mint cDNA synthesis kit, primed by a TRBC-specific oligonucleotide. All cDNA was treated with uracil-DNA glycosylase and then went through a first 18-cycle PCR with the universal primers M1SS and BC2_uni_R. Under the source paper's analysis protocol: Each sample was normalized by randomly selecting 1 million high-quality reads, each carrying a distinct molecular identifier. Reads sharing molecular identifiers were discarded rather than binned into consensus sequences. MiTCR, run with a Q25 quality threshold and the strictest error-elimination algorithm, handled CDR3 identification, clonotype clustering and error correction. A nonparametric unseen species model using Euler transformation provided a lower-bound estimate of total TCR beta diversity. TCRdb trimmed the raw reads at Q25, called clones with MiXCR and kept productive beta chains. Under each unique CDR3 protein, matching rows form one entry showing the most common genes and DNA. TCRdb, rather than the study authors, made the V and J calls. A total of some 790,000 distinct CDR3 sequences appear in this sample, around 30% of them only once. The ten largest clones capture 15% to 20% of the sample.

Concerning this clonotype itself: Its recognized antigen is unknown. The record has no base qualities; no much larger clone is one base away.

The cysteine opens and the phenylalanine closes a CDR3 of 15 amino acids. The sequence is cut down to CDR3 DNA, 45 bases in frame from base 1. V is cut back by 9 bases and J by 2 bases, with 6 bases in the junction unmatched. Per the germline V gene, MDHEN is the CDR1 and SYDVKM is the CDR2. Summary of the overall study and its limitations: Donor CMV infection status was unknown, potentially confounding age-related changes in expanded clonotypes. The long-lived group showed more naive CD4+ T cells, fewer expanded clones and increased TCR diversity than the aged group, suggesting age selection. As age increased, observed TCR beta diversity per million T cells dropped in a roughly linear way, and a significant reduction was already evident by age about 40. Observed TCR beta diversity correlated strongly with the percentage of naive T cells measured by flow cytometry. Estimates of total diversity based on one million sequenced T cells were considered lower bounds and underestimates. Since profiling was done on bulk unsorted PBMCs, naive and antigen-experienced compartments could not be conclusively compared.

The 39 donors, aged roughly 6 to 95 years, were systemically healthy Caucasian individuals from Russia. Each donor gave about 9.2 milliliters of peripheral blood, drawn into EDTA-treated Vacutainer tubes. Ficoll-Paque density-gradient centrifugation was used to isolate PBMCs, with at least 6 million per sample. Total RNA was extracted from PBMCs with Trizol reagent, with at least 5 micrograms obtained per sample. Naive CD45RAhigh/CD27high T cell percentages were measured by flow cytometry on a PBMC aliquot from every donor. Rearrangement joined TRBV28 to TRBJ2-1, with TRBD2 matching 11 junction bases. The source is a woman older than 75 in good health. Source material: blood. The bases are TGTGCCAGACTAGCGGGGGCCTTCGCCTACAATGAGCAGTTCTTC. It specifies CARLAGAFAYNEQFF. The CDR3 plus the reference TRBV28 and TRBJ2-1 genes for the other parts give the full variable domain: DVKVTQSSRYLVKRTGEKVFLECVQDMDHENMFWYRQDPGLGLRLIYFSYDVKMKEKGDIPEGYSVSREKKERFSLILESASTNQTSMYLCARLAGAFAYNEQFFGPGTRLTVL.